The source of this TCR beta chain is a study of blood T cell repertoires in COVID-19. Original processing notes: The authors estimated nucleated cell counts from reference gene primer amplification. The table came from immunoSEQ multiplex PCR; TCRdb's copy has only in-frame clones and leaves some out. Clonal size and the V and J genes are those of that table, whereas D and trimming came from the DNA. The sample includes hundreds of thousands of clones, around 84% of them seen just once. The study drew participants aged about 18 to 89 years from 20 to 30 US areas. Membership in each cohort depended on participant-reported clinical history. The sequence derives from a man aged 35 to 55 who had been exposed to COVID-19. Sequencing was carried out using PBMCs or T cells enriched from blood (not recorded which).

The CDR3 nucleotides are TGTGCCACCAGCGACGGCAGGGACAGGGAGCAGTACTTC. Translating it yields CATSDGRDREQYF. This rearrangement joins TRBV24-1 to TRBJ2-7; 8 nucleotides align to TRBD1. Germline V CDR1 and CDR2: KGHDR, SFDVKD. The trim removed 7 bases at V and 7 bases at J, leaving 8 bases unmatched. The CDR3 has 13 amino acids.